This is a list of T cell receptor beta chains from one sample in a study of beta chain features in type 1 diabetes. Profiling relied on immunoSEQ multiplex PCR, and the TCRdb table lists in-frame clones only, not all of them. The table lists approximately 170,000 clones, less than 9.5% of them singletons, with over 2% in the top ten. Sequencing used central memory CD4+ T cells from blood. The receptors were sampled from a woman aged 18-29 years in good health. Both conserved end residues are part of each CDR3. A D gene is named only where the DNA matches it firmly. Size tells how often a clone was seen (once, few, many) or the class of an expanded clone, and some rows leave it out.

TGCGCCAGCAGCCCACGGGGACAGAACACTGAAGCTTTCTTT	CASSPRGQNTEAFF	-	TRBV5-1	TRBJ1-1	-	14
TGTGCCAGCGGAACACCGGGACAGTATAATTCACCCCTCCACTTT	CASGTPGQYNSPLHF	-	TRBV7-9	TRBJ1-6	TRBD1	15
TGTGCCGAGGAGAGGGCCTACACCGGGGAGCTGTTTTTT	CAEERAYTGELFF	few	TRBV30	TRBJ2-2	-	13
TGCGCCAGCAGCTTGGAGGGGACAGGGGTAGGCGAGCAGTACTTC	CASSLEGTGVGEQYF	few	TRBV5-1	TRBJ2-7	TRBD1	15
TGTGCCAGCACCCCTCGGACTAGCTCCTACGAGCAGTACTTC	CASTPRTSSYEQYF	-	TRBV28	TRBJ2-7	TRBD2	14
TGTGCCAGCTCATCGCAGGGGGCGCCCGGGGCCAACGTCCTGACTTTC	CASSSQGAPGANVLTF	-	TRBV18	TRBJ2-6	TRBD1	16
TGTGCCAGCAGTCCCCAACAGGGGTCTCTTACGGAGCAGTACTTC	CASSPQQGSLTEQYF	-	TRBV7-9	TRBJ2-7	TRBD1	15
TGTGCCAGCTCACCCGAACGACAGGGGTATGGCTACACCTTC	CASSPERQGYGYTF	few	TRBV18	TRBJ1-2	TRBD1	14
TGTGCCAGCAGTTTGGGACAGGGTCTTGAAAAACTGTTTTTT	CASSLGQGLEKLFF	few	TRBV6-5	TRBJ1-4	TRBD1	14
TGTGCTAGCAGCTACAGGGGCACAGATACGCAGTATTTT	CASSYRGTDTQYF	few	TRBV7-7	TRBJ2-3	-	13
TGTGCCAGCAGCTTTAAAGGGAGGAACTACAATGAGCAGTTCTTC	CASSFKGRNYNEQFF	-	TRBV5-8	TRBJ2-1	-	15
TGCGCCAGCAGCCAAGATCTTGAGTTCCGGTTCTTC	CASSQDLEFRFF	-	TRBV4-1	TRBJ2-1	-	12
TGTGCCAGCAACCAAAGCCCGGACAATGAGCAGTTCTTC	CASNQSPDNEQFF	-	TRBV9	TRBJ2-1	-	13
TGTGCCAGCAGTCCCTCCGCGACAGGAGCCTATGGCTACACCTTC	CASSPSATGAYGYTF	few	TRBV27	TRBJ1-2	-	15
TGTGCCAGTAGTACTCCGGGGGGTCAAGAGACCCAGTACTTC	CASSTPGGQETQYF	-	TRBV19	TRBJ2-5	TRBD2	14
TGTGCCAGCAGCTTAGCTAGCGGGGATTGGGAGACCCAGTACTTC	CASSLASGDWETQYF	-	TRBV7-2	TRBJ2-5	TRBD2	15
TGTGCCAGCACCCCTCCGGGACAGCCTCAGGAGACCCAGTACTTC	CASTPPGQPQETQYF	-	TRBV5-4	TRBJ2-5	TRBD1	15
TGTGCCAGTAGTACTCTCCGGGACAGGCCAGCCCATGGCTACACCTTC	CASSTLRDRPAHGYTF	-	TRBV19	TRBJ1-2	TRBD1	16
TGTGCCAGCAGGGTGCGTGGGGAAGCTAGCTCCGGGACCCAGTACTTC	CASRVRGEASSGTQYF	few	TRBV5-4	TRBJ2-5	-	16
TGTGCCAGCAGCCAAGATCATATGGTCGGGAATCAGCCCCAGCATTTT	CASSQDHMVGNQPQHF	-	TRBV4-2	TRBJ1-5	-	16
TGTGCCAGCAGTTACCCGCCGGGACAGGCAGGAGGCTACACCTTC	CASSYPPGQAGGYTF	few	TRBV6-5	TRBJ1-2	TRBD1	15
TGTGCCAGCAGCTCCCGGGACAGATTAGATACGCAGTATTTT	CASSSRDRLDTQYF	few	TRBV7-2	TRBJ2-3	TRBD1	14
TGCGCCAGCAGCCAAGAGAGAGGACTAGCGGGAGTTGGGACAGATACGCAGTATTTT	CASSQERGLAGVGTDTQYF	few	TRBV4-1	TRBJ2-3	TRBD2	19
TGTGCCAGCAGTTTAGGTGGAGAGAATCAGCCCCAGCATTTT	CASSLGGENQPQHF	few	TRBV27	TRBJ1-5	-	14
TGTGCCAGCAGCCAAGATACTACCCACTATGGCTACACCTTC	CASSQDTTHYGYTF	few	TRBV14	TRBJ1-2	-	14
TGTGCCAGCAGTGAAGATGGAGGGACTGAAGCTTTCTTT	CASSEDGGTEAFF	few	TRBV2	TRBJ1-1	-	13
TGTGCCAGCTCACCACCGACAGCGAGCTCCTACGAGCAGTACTTC	CASSPPTASSYEQYF	-	TRBV18	TRBJ2-7	-	15
TGCGCCAGCAGTTCAGGGGGCTCGACTGAAGCTTTCTTT	CASSSGGSTEAFF	-	TRBV10-1	TRBJ1-1	TRBD1	13
TGCGCCAGCAGCCAGGCCTTGGTCCGCGAGCAGTACTTC	CASSQALVREQYF	-	TRBV4-1	TRBJ2-7	-	13
TGCAGCGTGCGAGACAATTACAATCAGCCCCAGCATTTT	CSVRDNYNQPQHF	-	TRBV29-1	TRBJ1-5	-	13
TGCGCCAGCAGAACCGGATATGGGACATTCCAAGAGACCCAGTACTTC	CASRTGYGTFQETQYF	-	TRBV5-1	TRBJ2-5	-	16
TGCGCCAGCAGCTTAGATTGGTGGGAGAAGGAAAAACTGTTTTTT	CASSLDWWEKEKLFF	-	TRBV5-1	TRBJ1-4	-	15
TGTGCCAGCAGTTACGAGGGCAATCAGCCCCAGCATTTT	CASSYEGNQPQHF	-	TRBV6-6	TRBJ1-5	-	13
TGTGCCAGCAGCTTAGGGGCTGGCTCCTACAATGAGCAGTTCTTC	CASSLGAGSYNEQFF	-	TRBV7-3	TRBJ2-1	-	15
-	CASRLEWYEFVASGILTDTQYF	-	TRBV12-2	TRBJ2-3	-	22
TGCAGCGTAGACCTATGGACAGTGAGAGTCGATGAGCAGTTCTTC	CSVDLWTVRVDEQFF	few	TRBV29-1	TRBJ2-1	-	15
TGTGCTAGTGGTTCCCTGCCCGGACAGGGCAGGGATACGCAGTATTTT	CASGSLPGQGRDTQYF	many	TRBV12-5	TRBJ2-3	TRBD1	16
TGTGCCTGGAGGTTCCATGGGGCGAACACTGAAGCTTTCTTT	CAWRFHGANTEAFF	many	TRBV30	TRBJ1-1	-	14
TGTGCCAGCAGCTTAGCTCCTAGCGGAAGTTTCTACGAGCAGTACTTC	CASSLAPSGSFYEQYF	few	TRBV11-3	TRBJ2-7	TRBD2	16
TGCGCCAGCAGGTACGATAGACTACCGGACGGCTACACCTTC	CASRYDRLPDGYTF	-	TRBV23-1	TRBJ1-2	-	14
TGTGCCATCAGTGCTTCCTTTTATGGCTACACCTTC	CAISASFYGYTF	-	TRBV10-3	TRBJ1-2	-	12
TGTGCCAGCAGCTTGGACAGCGGGATGGTCTTTGACTACACCTTC	CASSLDSGMVFDYTF	-	TRBV7-2	TRBJ1-2	-	15
TGTGCCAGCAACGGACTAGGTTCCGGGGAGCTGTTTTTT	CASNGLGSGELFF	few	TRBV2	TRBJ2-2	TRBD2	13
TGCGCCAGCAGCCCCCGACAGACCTACGAGCAGTACTTC	CASSPRQTYEQYF	few	TRBV5-1	TRBJ2-7	-	13
TGTGCCAGCAGTCCCCTAGCGGGAGGGACAGATACGCAGTATTTT	CASSPLAGGTDTQYF	few	TRBV2	TRBJ2-3	TRBD2	15
TGTGCCAGCAGCTTAGCAGCGGGGGGGCTGGGTGAAGAGACCCAGTACTTC	CASSLAAGGLGEETQYF	-	TRBV7-2	TRBJ2-5	TRBD2	17
TGTGCCAGCAACTACGGACCGAGCGGGTTAGACTATGGCTACACCTTC	CASNYGPSGLDYGYTF	-	TRBV2	TRBJ1-2	-	16
TGTGCCAGCAGTTCCGGGACTAGCGGGGTCAATGAGCAGTTCTTC	CASSSGTSGVNEQFF	-	TRBV2	TRBJ2-1	TRBD2	15
TGTGCCAGCAGTTTTGTACAGGGTTCCAGTGAAGCTTTCTTT	CASSFVQGSSEAFF	few	TRBV6-5	TRBJ1-1	-	14
TGTGCCAGCGGAGGGAGCACTGAAGCTTTCTTT	CASGGSTEAFF	-	TRBV4-2	TRBJ1-1	-	11
TGTGCCAGCAGCCAAGGACTAGCGGTGGTGTACGAGCAGTACTTC	CASSQGLAVVYEQYF	few	TRBV7-2	TRBJ2-7	TRBD2	15
TGTGCCATCAGTGAGCTAGTCGATGGCGGCGAGCAGTTCTTC	CAISELVDGGEQFF	few	TRBV10-3	TRBJ2-1	-	14
TGTGCCAGCAGCAGACAGGGGGACGGGGAGCTGTTTTTT	CASSRQGDGELFF	-	TRBV11-2	TRBJ2-2	TRBD1	13
TGTGCCAGCAGTTTCGCGCCCGGGACAGGGAATGAAAAACTGTTTTTT	CASSFAPGTGNEKLFF	few	TRBV6-6	TRBJ1-4	TRBD1	16
TGTGCCAGCAGATCAGGGGATGCAACTAATGAAAAACTGTTTTTT	CASRSGDATNEKLFF	-	TRBV6-5	TRBJ1-4	-	15